What follows are 17 T cell receptor beta chains derived from one specimen sequenced in a study of shared clonotypes between healthy human individuals. Clones were read by immunoSEQ multiplex PCR, and TCRdb kept only the in-frame ones, dropping some. This table holds about a million clones, approximately 75% found once. Material for sequencing was memory CD4+ T cells from PBMCs. Sample subset: CD45RA-negative fraction. The receptors come from a young man in good health. Some clones in this sample may be carry-over from other donors' samples.

The chain combines TRBV11-2 with TRBJ1-1, with 8 bases fitting TRBD1. CDR3 length: 16 residues. Germline CDR1 and CDR2: SGHAT and FQNNGV. With 5 bases clipped from V and 6 bases from J, the junction kept 14 bases outside the gene matches. DNA for the CDR3: TGTGCCAGCAGCGCAAGACGGACAGGGTTCGGCGCTGAAGCTTTCTTT. As protein: CASSARRTGFGAEAFF.

With respect to this clone: The junction departs from the called germline gene at one end, perhaps through a read error. The chain couples TRBV5-1 to TRBJ1-1; D remains unclear. The CDR3 consists of 13 residues. The germline CDR1 and CDR2 sequences are SGHRS and YFSETQ. The DNA of the CDR3 is TGTGCCAGCAGCTCCGTAACGACCTCGCAGGCTTTCTTT. Amino acids: CASSSVTTSQAFF.

The genes are TRBV18 and TRBJ1-4; 9 bases are shared with TRBD1. CDR1 KGHSH and CDR2 LQKENI come from the germline V gene. The CDR3 runs to 15 residues. V gave up 1 base and J gave up 8 bases; unmatched junction bases: 5. The CDR3 DNA sequence: TGTGCCAGCTCACCACAGGGACAGGGTTACGAAAAACTGTTTTTT. Protein product: CASSPQGQGYEKLFF.

The chain employs TRBV5-4 and TRBJ2-3; 9 nucleotides match TRBD1. The ends lost 4 bases at V and 2 bases at J; junction bases unmatched: 11. Germline V gene lookup returns CDR1 SGHNT and CDR2 YYREEE (reference sequence). The CDR3 is 17 amino acids. This CDR3 is CASSAVTRDRVTDTQYF. CDR3 DNA: TGTGCCAGCAGCGCAGTGACCCGGGACAGGGTCACAGATACGCAGTATTTT.

The rearrangement links TRBV6-1 to TRBJ2-7; perhaps D is TRBD1 or TRBD2 (5 bases each). V shed 8 bases and J shed 7 bases, with 18 bases lying between them. Germline CDR1 is MNHNS and CDR2 is SASEGT. The CDR3 length is 13 residues. Written as DNA, the CDR3 is TGTGCCAGCCCCGAGGGGCAGGGAAGGGAGCAGTACTTC. Its protein product is CASPEGQGREQYF.

The rearrangement uses TRBV6-4 and TRBJ2-7, with 7 bases aligning to TRBD1. The CDR3 is made up of 14 amino acids. Germline CDR1 reads MRHNA; CDR2 reads SNTAGT. V lost 5 bases to trimming and J lost 3 bases; unmatched junction nucleotides: 7. For the CDR3, the DNA is TGTGCCAGCAGTCCCAGGGACAGCTACTACGAGCAGTACTTC. Its translation: CASSPRDSYYEQYF.

J is TRBJ2-3 and V is TRBV2; 9 positions match TRBD1. CDR1 and CDR2 (germline): SNHLY, FYNNEI. V was clipped by 2 bases and J by 4 bases; unmatched bases: 4. The CDR3 has 15 residues. The CDR3: CASSEMGQGADTQYF. DNA of the CDR3: TGTGCCAGCAGTGAAATGGGACAGGGAGCAGATACGCAGTATTTT.

This sequence joins TRBV2 and TRBJ1-5, with 10 bases matching TRBD1. Germline CDR1 is SNHLY and CDR2 is FYNNEI. CDR3 size: 18 residues. V trimming: 7 bases; J trimming: 3 bases; junction bases outside the gene matches: 15. CDR3 nucleotides: TGTGCCAGCAAAGGCAGGACAGGGGGAAGCTTCGCCAATCAGCCCCAGCATTTT. This codes for CASKGRTGGSFANQPQHF.

The chain is built from TRBV6-1 and TRBJ2-7, with TRBD2 as a possible D gene (6 bases). V was pared by 5 bases and J by 2 bases, with 19 bases between. This CDR3 comprises 16 residues. Germline-derived CDR1 and CDR2 are MNHNS and SASEGT. DNA of the CDR3: TGTGCCAGCAGTCAAGGGGTGCCGGGACTCCCCTACGAGCAGTACTTC. This sequence encodes CASSQGVPGLPYEQYF.

The chain employs TRBV30 and TRBJ1-5; the D gene is possibly TRBD1 (5 bases). The germline V and J ends were trimmed by 0 bases and 2 bases, with 14 bases remaining between them. The CDR3 runs to 16 residues. The V gene's germline CDR1 is GTSNPN and CDR2 SVGIG (reference sequence). CDR3 sequence (DNA): TGTGCCTGGAGTGTACTGTCGGGGCAGCGCAATCAGCCCCAGCATTTT. Protein: CAWSVLSGQRNQPQHF.

The chain couples TRBV19 to TRBJ1-2; D remains ambiguous. V was clipped by 5 bases and J by 4 bases, with 11 bases between them. This CDR3 has 13 amino acids. Per the germline V gene, CDR1 is LNHDA and CDR2 is SQIVND (reference sequence). CDR3 coding DNA: TGTGCCAGTAGTTATCGGGCGGCCTATGGCTACACCTTC. Translation gives CASSYRAAYGYTF.

V gene TRBV28 combines with J gene TRBJ2-7, with 8 bases lining up with TRBD2. Germline assignment: CDR1 MDHEN and CDR2 SYDVKM. The CDR3 consists of 16 residues. The V gene end was trimmed by 7 bases and the J gene end by 5 bases; junction bases not matched to a gene: 16. The CDR3 DNA reads as TGTGCCAGCACCTCTCTCAGCGGGGGCGCGGGCCACGAGCAGTACTTC. Protein product: CASTSLSGGAGHEQYF.

This chain uses TRBV4-3 with TRBJ1-2, with D perhaps matching TRBD1 (5 bases). The CDR3 has 15 amino acids. The germline gives CDR1 LGHNA, CDR2 YSLEER. Trimming shortened V by 0 bases and J by 3 bases, and 11 bases separated the two germline ends. The CDR3 here is CASSQDIRGDYGYTF. The CDR3 region has the DNA TGCGCCAGCAGCCAAGATATAAGGGGAGACTATGGCTACACCTTC.

This chain connects TRBV11-2 to TRBJ2-3; TRBD1 or TRBD2 may be the D gene (5 bases each). In germline, CDR1 is SGHAT, CDR2 FQNNGV. V lost 2 bases, J lost 0 bases, and 12 bases lay in between. CDR3 length: 16 residues. The CDR3 DNA sequence: TGTGCCAGCAGCTTATTTGGGGACCCAAGCACAGATACGCAGTATTTT. Its translation: CASSLFGDPSTDTQYF. Full variable domain (outside the CDR3, taken from reference TRBV11-2 and TRBJ2-3): EAGVAQSPRYKIIEKRQSVAFWCNPISGHATLYWYQQILGQGPKLLIQFQNNGVVDDSQLPKDRFSAERLKGVDSTLKIQPAKLEDSAVYLCASSLFGDPSTDTQYFGPGTRLTVL.

The table lists this clone with a few counts. The genes are TRBV30 and TRBJ2-3; 12 nucleotides agree with TRBD2. CDR1 and CDR2 (germline): GTSNPN, SVGIG (reference sequence). This CDR3 spans 14 amino acids. Losses at the gene ends were 3 bases for V and 5 bases for J; bases not matched to a gene: 3. CDR3 sequence: CAWRTSGSLDTQYF. In DNA, the CDR3 is TGTGCCTGGAGGACTAGCGGGAGCTTAGATACGCAGTATTTT.

Regarding this clone: This sample includes further DNA sequences coding for the same CDR3. The chain recombines TRBV7-3 with TRBJ2-3, with 10 bases lining up with TRBD2. CDR1 and CDR2 (germline): SGHTA, FQGTGA. V shed 5 bases and J 3 bases; nucleotides not matched to a gene: 5. The CDR3 is 15 amino acids. The CDR3 DNA follows: TGTGCCAGCAGCCCCGGACTAGCGGTTACAGATACGCAGTATTTT. Encoded protein: CASSPGLAVTDTQYF.

The chain employs TRBV11-3 and TRBJ2-3; D gene unclear. With 4 bases removed from V and 2 bases from J, the gap between germline ends came to 4 bases. This CDR3 region has 12 residues. Germline CDR1 and CDR2: SGHNT and YENEEA. CDR3 sequence reads: CASSSPTDTQYF. CDR3 coding DNA: TGTGCCAGCAGCTCCCCCACAGATACGCAGTATTTT.